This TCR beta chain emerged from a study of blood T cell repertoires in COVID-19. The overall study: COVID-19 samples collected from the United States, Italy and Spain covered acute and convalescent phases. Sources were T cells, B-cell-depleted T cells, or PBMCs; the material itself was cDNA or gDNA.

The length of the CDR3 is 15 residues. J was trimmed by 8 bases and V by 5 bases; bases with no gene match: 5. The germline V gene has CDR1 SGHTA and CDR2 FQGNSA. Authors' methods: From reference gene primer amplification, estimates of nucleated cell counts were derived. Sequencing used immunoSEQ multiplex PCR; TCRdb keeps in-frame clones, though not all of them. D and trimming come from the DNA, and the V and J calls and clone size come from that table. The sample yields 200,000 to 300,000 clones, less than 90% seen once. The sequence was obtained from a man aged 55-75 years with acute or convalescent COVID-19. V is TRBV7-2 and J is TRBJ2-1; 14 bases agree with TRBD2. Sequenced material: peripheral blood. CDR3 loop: CASSPGLAGVDEQFF. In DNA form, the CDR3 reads TGTGCCAGCAGCCCGGGACTAGCGGGAGTCGATGAGCAGTTCTTC.